The 32 T cell receptor beta chains given below trace back to one sample, sequenced in a study of blood T cell repertoires in COVID-19. This table comes from immunoSEQ multiplex PCR, and its TCRdb copy is limited to in-frame clones, with some not included. In the table there are some 260,000 clones, roughly 83% of which are singletons. The sample taken for sequencing was peripheral blood. Receptors were obtained from an elderly man with acute or convalescent COVID-19.

The rearrangement uses TRBV30 and TRBJ2-3, with D hard to call. There are 13 residues in the CDR3. In germline, CDR1 is GTSNPN, CDR2 SVGIG (reference sequence). The V end was cut by 1 base, the J end by 12 bases, with 17 bases between. CDR3 sequence reads: CAWSASGAQQQYF. The CDR3 DNA sequence: TGTGCCTGGAGTGCCTCCGGAGCTCAGCAACAGTATTTT.

The chain couples TRBV3-1 (or the pseudogene TRBV3-2) to TRBJ2-7; D not resolved. Per germline, CDR1 LGHDT and CDR2 YNNKEL (reference sequence). The V and J ends lost 1 base and 6 bases respectively, with 10 bases between them. The CDR3 is 13 amino acids. The DNA for the CDR3 is TGTGCCAGCAGCCAAGTATTGAGTGGCGAGCAGTACTTC. Its translation: CASSQVLSGEQYF.

The chain combines TRBV24-1 with TRBJ2-1; 8 bases line up with TRBD1. With V trimmed by 3 bases and J by 3 bases, 3 bases remained unmatched. The CDR3 runs to 15 residues. Germline CDR1 reads KGHDR; CDR2 reads SFDVKD. The CDR3 sequence: CATSDRQGIYNEQFF. CDR3 nucleotide sequence: TGTGCCACCAGTGATCGACAGGGGATCTACAATGAGCAGTTCTTC.

The J gene is TRBJ2-7, the V gene TRBV6-1, with 7 nucleotides matching TRBD1. V was clipped by 1 base and J by 4 bases; unmatched bases: 7. CDR1 and CDR2 from the germline V gene are MNHNS and SASEGT. CDR3 length equals 15 residues. The CDR3 protein is CASSEEDWGQYEQYF. The CDR3 DNA reads as TGTGCCAGCAGTGAAGAGGACTGGGGACAGTACGAGCAGTACTTC.

This clone was detected once. The rearrangement joins TRBV6-1 to TRBJ2-7, with TRBD1 identical over 7 bases. The CDR3 is made up of 16 amino acids. Germline CDR1 and CDR2: MNHNS and SASEGT. Trimming cost V 2 bases and J 2 bases; bases outside gene matches: 9. For the CDR3, the DNA is TGTGCCAGCAGTGAAATGACCGGACAGGTCGCCTACGAGCAGTACTTC. Residues: CASSEMTGQVAYEQYF.

The chain combines TRBV5-1 with TRBJ2-2; no firm D call. Trimming left V 0 bases short and J 1 base short, with 4 bases between. Germline V gives CDR1 SGHRS, CDR2 YFSETQ. CDR3 size: 14 residues. As DNA, the CDR3 is TGCGCCAGCAGCTTGGCCTTGAACACCGGGGAGCTGTTTTTT. This encodes CASSLALNTGELFF.

This clone was observed a single time. The rearrangement joins TRBV11-2 to TRBJ2-5; D perhaps matches TRBD1 (6 bases). The CDR3 is made up of 15 amino acids. V lost 0 bases to trimming and J lost 5 bases, with 13 bases between them. Germline V gene data show CDR1 as SGHAT and CDR2 as FQNNGV. The CDR3 DNA reads as TGTGCCAGCAGCTTAGATTTGGCAGGGGCGGAGACCCAGTACTTC. This translates into CASSLDLAGAETQYF.

This clone came up once. The chain employs TRBV18 and TRBJ2-2; 12 bases align to TRBD2. The CDR3 spans 17 residues. Germline assignment: CDR1 KGHSH and CDR2 LQKENI. V trimming: 3 bases; J trimming: 0 bases; junction bases outside the gene matches: 2. The CDR3 reads CASSPTSGGPNTGELFF. The DNA of the CDR3 is TGTGCCAGCTCACCGACTAGCGGGGGTCCGAACACCGGGGAGCTGTTTTTT. Variable domain in full (rest from reference TRBV18 and TRBJ2-2): NAGVMQNPRHLVRRRGQEARLRCSPMKGHSHVYWYRQLPEEGLKFMVYLQKENIIDESGMPKERFSAEFPKEGPSILRIQQVVRGDSAAYFCASSPTSGGPNTGELFFGEGSRLTVL.

The rearrangement uses TRBV11-2 and TRBJ2-1; 9 positions match TRBD1. Losses at the gene ends were 7 bases for V and 2 bases for J; bases not matched to a gene: 9. Germline loops: CDR1 SGHAT, CDR2 FQNNGV. CDR3 length: 16 residues. CDR3 coding DNA: TGTGCCAGCAACCTACCTGGGACAGGGACCTACAATGAGCAGTTCTTC. Translated: CASNLPGTGTYNEQFF.

This chain connects TRBV27 to TRBJ1-2; no clear D. The germline V gene encodes CDR1 MNHEY and CDR2 SMNVEV (reference sequence). The CDR3 is made up of 15 amino acids. The ends were cut back, 5 bases at V and 4 bases at J, with 17 bases in the middle. CDR3 region: CASSARQARGYGYTF. The DNA of the CDR3 is TGTGCCAGCAGTGCTAGACAAGCCCGGGGCTATGGCTACACCTTC.

The chain joins TRBV29-1 to TRBJ1-1; weak D call: TRBD1 (6 bases). Trimming took off 7 bases at V and 4 bases at J, with 13 bases between the two ends. The CDR3 runs 12 residues. Germline CDR1 is SQVTM and CDR2 is ANQGSEA. CDR3 sequence (DNA): TGCAGCGCAACAAACAGGGCCACTGAAGCTTTCTTT. It codes for CSATNRATEAFF. Variable domain in full (rest from reference TRBV29-1 and TRBJ1-1): SAVISQKPSRDICQRGTSLTIQCQVDSQVTMMFWYRQQPGQSLTLIATANQGSEATYESGFVIDKFPISRPNLTFSTLTVSNMSPEDSSIYLCSATNRATEAFFGQGTRLTVV.

The genes are TRBV28 and TRBJ2-7; 9 bases fit TRBD1. Unmatched junction bases numbered 7, after V lost 4 bases and J lost 3 bases. This CDR3 has 15 amino acids. Germline V gives CDR1 MDHEN, CDR2 SYDVKM. CDR3 amino acids: CASSSTGGGFYEQYF. The CDR3 nucleotides read TGTGCCAGCAGTTCTACAGGGGGCGGGTTCTACGAGCAGTACTTC.

The V and J genes are TRBV19 and TRBJ1-5, with a tentative D call TRBD1 (6 bases). The length of the CDR3 is 16 residues. V lost 7 bases to trimming and J lost 6 bases, with 22 bases between them. CDR1 LNHDA and CDR2 SQIVND come from the germline V gene (reference sequence). In nucleotides, the CDR3 is TGTGCCAGTACGTTTTACGGGGGGCATCTTAGTCAGCCCCAGCATTTT. It translates to CASTFYGGHLSQPQHF.

The DNA for the CDR3 is TGTGCCAGCAGCTCGGGACTAGCGGGGGGGAAGGGCACGCAGTATTTT. Translating it yields CASSSGLAGGKGTQYF. This chain joins TRBV11-3 and TRBJ2-3; 16 nucleotides agree with TRBD2. This CDR3 comprises 16 residues. Looked up from germline, CDR1 is SGHNT and CDR2 is YENEEA. V lost 4 bases and J lost 9; bases outside the gene matches: 7.

The chain combines TRBV9 with TRBJ2-3; tentative D call: TRBD2 (5 bases). The CDR3 length is 15 residues. The V and J ends lost 4 bases and 2 bases respectively, with 14 bases between them. CDR1 is SGDLS, CDR2 YYNGEE, per germline. The CDR3 DNA follows: TGTGCCAGCAGCTCCCTGGACTCACACACAGATACGCAGTATTTT. This codes for CASSSLDSHTDTQYF.

This clone has just one count. This chain uses TRBV7-9 with TRBJ2-7, with D possibly TRBD2 on 7 matching bases. CDR3 length: 16 residues. Germline CDR1 reads SEHNR; CDR2 reads FQNEAQ (reference sequence). V was pared by 5 bases and J by 3 bases, with 20 bases between. The CDR3 DNA sequence: TGTGCCAGCAGCCAAAACGGGGGGACAACATTCTACGAGCAGTACTTC. This gives the protein CASSQNGGTTFYEQYF.

This chain links TRBV18 with TRBJ1-2; TRBD1 is a possible D gene (5 bases). CDR3 length equals 13 residues. The V end lost 6 bases, the J end lost 2 bases, and 10 bases lay between the germline ends. Germline CDR1 reads KGHSH; CDR2 reads LQKENI. CDR3 sequence reads: CASSPRTNYGYTF. As DNA, the CDR3 is TGTGCCAGCTCGCCTAGGACAAACTATGGCTACACCTTC.

The rearrangement links TRBV5-1 to TRBJ2-2, with 7 bases identical to TRBD1. Germline CDR1 and CDR2: SGHRS and YFSETQ. V lost 2 bases and J lost 1; bases outside the gene matches: 8. This CDR3 has 17 residues. Here the CDR3 DNA reads TGCGCCAGCAGCTTCAACCGGGACAGAGTGAACACCGGGGAGCTGTTTTTT. Amino acid sequence: CASSFNRDRVNTGELFF.

V usage is TRBV7-9 and J usage is TRBJ2-2; D remains unclear. V was cut by 1 base and J by 5 bases, with 14 bases left in between. Germline assignment: CDR1 SEHNR and CDR2 FQNEAQ (reference sequence). This CDR3 spans 16 amino acids. The CDR3 DNA sequence: TGTGCCAGCAGCTTAGTTCGGGTAGCAAGGACCGGGGAGCTGTTTTTT. Protein sequence: CASSLVRVARTGELFF.

The rearrangement links TRBV7-9 to TRBJ2-2, with D unresolved. The germline CDR1 and CDR2 sequences are SEHNR and FQNEAQ (reference sequence). The CDR3 sequence is 12 residues long. V lost 4 bases to trimming and J lost 6 bases, with 6 bases between them. The CDR3 nucleotides read TGTGCCAGCAGCTCACAGCCCGGGGAGCTGTTTTTT. Translation: CASSSQPGELFF.

The chain is built from TRBV7-8 and TRBJ1-5; 11 bases match TRBD1. Germline V gives CDR1 SGHVS, CDR2 FQNEAQ. Trimming removed 0 bases from V and 7 bases from J; junction bases left unmatched: 5. The length of the CDR3 is 16 residues. CDR3 amino acids: CASSLAPGTGGQPQHF. In DNA form, the CDR3 reads TGTGCCAGCAGCTTAGCCCCCGGGACAGGGGGGCAGCCCCAGCATTTT.

Only a few counts were recorded for this clone. The chain employs TRBV19 and TRBJ2-7, with D tentatively TRBD2 (6 bases). This CDR3 has 16 residues. Germline CDR1 reads LNHDA; CDR2 reads SQIVND (reference sequence). Between the trimmed V and J ends, which lost 4 bases and 3 bases, there was a span of 19 bases. CDR3 sequence: CASSTNGAQGGYEQYF. DNA of the CDR3: TGTGCCAGTAGTACCAACGGTGCCCAGGGAGGCTACGAGCAGTACTTC.

A single count supports this clone. The chain uses TRBV5-1 and TRBJ2-2, with D possibly TRBD1 on 7 matching bases. Germline lookup yields CDR1 SGHRS and CDR2 YFSETQ. Deletions cut 3 bases from V and 6 bases from J, with 18 bases between. This CDR3 region has 16 residues. This CDR3 reads CASSWSPTGRSGELFF. Written as DNA, the CDR3 is TGCGCCAGCAGCTGGAGCCCGACAGGGAGGTCCGGGGAGCTGTTTTTT.

V usage is TRBV6-6 and J usage is TRBJ2-3; possible D gene TRBD2, 5 bases. The CDR3 loop spans 15 amino acids. Germline-derived CDR1 and CDR2 are MNHNY and SVGAGI (reference sequence). V lost 6 bases and J 3 bases, leaving 16 bases between the germline ends. CDR3 sequence (DNA): TGTGCCAGCAGCTTACCCCTACTAGAGACAGATACGCAGTATTTT. Its translation is CASSLPLLETDTQYF.

This sequence joins TRBV6-1 and TRBJ2-5, with a possible D match to TRBD2 (5 bases). Between the trimmed V and J ends, which lost 2 bases and 5 bases, there was a span of 15 bases. CDR3 size: 15 residues. The V gene's germline CDR1 is MNHNS and CDR2 SASEGT. The CDR3 DNA reads as TGTGCCAGCAGTGAACTTCTGGGCCGGAGGGAGACCCAGTACTTC. It translates to CASSELLGRRETQYF.

With regard to this clone: One base away lies a much larger clone, so this may be a sequencing read error. This chain joins TRBV5-4 and TRBJ1-1; no clear D gene. This CDR3 region has 13 residues. Germline CDR1 and CDR2: SGHNT and YYREEE (reference sequence). V lost 2 bases to trimming and J lost 1 base, with 6 bases between them. CDR3 sequence: CASSFTENTEAFF. The CDR3 DNA reads TGTGCCAGCAGCTTTACAGAGAACACTGAAGCTTTCTTT.

This clone showed up just once. This rearrangement joins TRBV6-5 to TRBJ2-1, with TRBD2 as a possible D gene (5 bases). Trimming took 6 bases from V and 6 from J, leaving 15 bases between them. The CDR3 totals 14 residues. Germline values: CDR1 MNHEY, CDR2 SVGAGI. The CDR3 coding sequence is TGTGCCAGCAGGAGAACGAGGGATCGCAATGAGCAGTTCTTC. It codes for CASRRTRDRNEQFF.

In its sample, this clone was seen once. CDR3 protein: CASSMLGQGSEKLFF. The CDR3 bases are TGTGCCAGTAGTATGCTCGGACAGGGGAGTGAAAAACTGTTTTTT. The V and J genes are TRBV19 and TRBJ1-4, with 9 bases lining up with TRBD1. V lost 3 bases, J lost 7 bases, and 6 bases stayed unmatched. The germline V gene has CDR1 LNHDA and CDR2 SQIVND (reference sequence). The CDR3 spans 15 residues.

The chain joins TRBV27 to TRBJ2-7; 10 positions agree with TRBD2. CDR1 and CDR2 from the germline V gene are MNHEY and SMNVEV (reference sequence). CDR3 size: 14 residues. V trimming: 6 bases; J trimming: 6 bases; junction bases outside the gene matches: 8. Here the CDR3 reads CASSFSGRASEQYF. CDR3 DNA sequence: TGTGCCAGCAGCTTCAGCGGGAGGGCCTCCGAGCAGTACTTC.

This clone was recorded once. This chain joins TRBV6-5 and TRBJ2-2; 14 nucleotides line up with TRBD2. Germline CDR1 and CDR2: MNHEY and SVGAGI. This CDR3 is built from 15 residues. The V and J ends lost 6 bases and 6 bases, in that order; junction bases with no gene match: 3. CDR3 sequence reads: CASRPTSGRAGELFF. The DNA for the CDR3 is TGTGCCAGCAGGCCGACTAGCGGGAGGGCCGGGGAGCTGTTTTTT.

This clone was recorded once. Other DNA sequences in the same sample also yield this CDR3. The V call is TRBV2, the J call TRBJ2-7; 9 bases line up with TRBD1. This CDR3 is built from 14 residues. CDR1 is SNHLY and CDR2 is FYNNEI in the germline V gene. Losses at the gene ends were 3 bases for V and 7 bases for J; bases not matched to a gene: 7. The CDR3 loop reads CASSDRTGAGEQYF. The DNA of the CDR3 is TGTGCCAGCAGTGATAGGACAGGGGCGGGGGAGCAGTACTTC.

The chain links TRBV27 to TRBJ1-2, with D perhaps TRBD1 (6 bases). Germline V gene lookup returns CDR1 MNHEY and CDR2 SMNVEV (reference sequence). The CDR3 contains 15 residues. V lost 4 bases and J 8 bases, leaving 20 bases between the germline ends. The CDR3 sequence: CASSSLGAGQWGYTF. CDR3 nucleotides: TGTGCCAGCAGTTCCCTCGGAGCCGGACAGTGGGGCTACACCTTC.